This TCR beta chain was documented in a study of CD8+ T cells in alopecia areata. Sequencing relied on a cDNA template that was reverse transcribed from extracted RNA. The method was immunoSEQ multiplex PCR; TCRdb's version includes in-frame clones alone and lacks a portion of them. The sample lists about 210,000 clones, 64% occurring once. Turning to this clone: The antigen remains unidentified.

Study results and caveats: Clonality in the scalp and expanded CD8+ clones ranked among the top 100 were significantly decreased by tofacitinib.

This sample's treatment: oral pan-JAK inhibitor, 5-10 mg twice daily. This CDR3 has 14 amino acids. CDR1 is SGHAT and CDR2 is FQNNGV in the germline V gene. J was trimmed by 3 bases and V by 7 bases; bases with no gene match: 8. V usage is TRBV11-2 and J usage is TRBJ2-7; 8 bases map to TRBD2. The source is a human donor with alopecia areata. Material: CD4+ T cells sorted from blood, obtained at week 4, from a patient treated with tofacitinib. This CDR3 reads CASTTIAGGYEQYF. DNA for the CDR3: TGTGCCAGCACCACTATTGCGGGGGGCTACGAGCAGTACTTC.